This T cell receptor (beta chain) was recorded in a study of CD8+ T cells in alopecia areata. Germline V gene data show CDR1 as GTSNPN and CDR2 as SVGIG (reference sequence). V was shortened by 5 bases and J by 6 bases, with 23 bases between the two germline ends. The CDR3 runs to 15 residues. This clone was detected a few times. Extracted RNA was reverse transcribed, and the resulting cDNA served as sequencing template. Data came from immunoSEQ multiplex PCR; TCRdb stores just in-frame clones and leaves some out. Of 100,000 to 150,000 clones listed, about 50% are singletons. The source of this sequence is a human donor with alopecia areata. Sequenced: NKG2D-low CD8+ T cells sorted from blood. The J gene is TRBJ2-7, the V gene TRBV30; D not resolved. CDR3 amino acids: CAWAFSGRRGSEQYF. In nucleotides, the CDR3 is TGTGCCTGGGCCTTCAGTGGTCGGCGAGGTAGCGAGCAGTACTTC.